This T cell receptor (beta chain) was found in a study of cytomegalovirus exposure and HLA in healthy donors. Study in general: There were under 140 million unique TCR beta sequences, drawn from 150 million to 200 million T cells, in an earlier analysis.

Regarding the study as a whole: Earlier findings revealed that most TCR beta V segments proved productive either about 87% or about 30% of the time.

A word on this clone: Its antigen is unidentified.

The PCR made use of 60 Vbeta and 13 Jbeta primers. Method: immunoSEQ multiplex PCR; TCRdb's copy keeps in-frame clones and lacks some. Seen here are 35,000 to 40,000 clones, roughly 81% observed once, and the top ten hold 6.3%. CDR3 length: 15 amino acids. Between the trimmed V and J ends, which lost 6 bases and 8 bases, there was a span of 20 bases. Germline-derived CDR1 and CDR2 are MNHNS and SASEGT. The specimen was PBMCs. The chain uses TRBV6-1 and TRBJ2-1; possibly TRBD2 for D (6 bases). The clonotype was recovered from a man aged 30 to 45 in good health and CMV-seronegative. CDR3 in DNA: TGTGCCAGCAGAACAGTAACTAGCTACGCGGATGAGCAGTTCTTC. This codes for CASRTVTSYADEQFF.